The present T cell receptor beta chain was sequenced within a study of PD-L1 blockade in urothelial cancer. Study information: After treatment start, blood was analyzed at 3 weeks (second dose) and at 6 weeks.

Time point in this sample: pretreatment peripheral blood. This clone has only a few counts. Method: immunoSEQ multiplex PCR; TCRdb's copy keeps in-frame clones and lacks some. The top ten clones hold 8.5% to 12% of a sample with approximately 48,000 clones, less than 85% of them seen once. In germline, CDR1 is SGHVS, CDR2 FQNEAQ. Deletions cut 5 bases from V and 5 bases from J, with 27 bases between. The CDR3 spans 19 residues. The rearrangement links TRBV7-8 to TRBJ1-4; tentative D call: TRBD1 (6 bases). This clonotype was sampled from a man between 65 and 85 years old with urothelial cancer. The sequencing used PBMCs, collected around atezolizumab (anti-PD-L1) treatment. DNA of the CDR3: TGTGCCAGCAGCCCAATGTTTCACAGGGCAAGAGGGGAAAATGAAAAACTGTTTTTT. This codes for CASSPMFHRARGENEKLFF.